This T cell receptor (beta chain) was documented in a study of T cell responses to AZD1222 COVID-19 vaccine. General study findings and limits: When two AZD1222 doses had been given, Spike-specific TCR breadth and depth rose. There were mostly white British donors and more females than males, and clonal diversity was possibly underestimated. Reportedly, nearly half the spike-specific TCRs target unmutated variant regions. Seropositive at baseline were only six AZD1222 recipients.

Measured with immunoSEQ multiplex PCR; TCRdb has only the in-frame clones, and not every one. The sample lists tens of thousands of clones, approximately 79% occurring once. The CDR3 is 13 amino acids. The V and J ends lost 8 bases and 5 bases, in that order; junction bases with no gene match: 6. Details on this clone: Antigen specificity is unknown.

This receptor was obtained from an adult in good health. The chain combines TRBV12-3 or TRBV12-4 with TRBJ2-3, with 8 bases lining up with TRBD2. This specimen was peripheral blood, taken on day 0 of MenACWY control vaccination. The CDR3 region is CASGKSGRDTQYF. The CDR3 DNA reads TGTGCCAGCGGAAAAAGCGGGAGAGATACGCAGTATTTT.